These T cell receptor beta chains were read from a single sample in a study of blood T cells in healthy people across ages. TCRdb re-called the 5' RACE reads through MiXCR, storing one row per CDR3 protein. The data show some 1.5 million distinct CDR3 sequences, with under 55% seen just once and less than 5% held by the top ten. Input material: blood. The receptors were gathered from a woman aged 18-29 years in good health. The CDR3 runs from the conserved cysteine through the conserved F or W. D genes are given only for firm matches. Some rows mark clone size as missing; the rest say once, few, many or name a class of expanded clone.

d_call	v_call	clone_size	j_call	cdr3_length	cdr3_nt	cdr3_aa
.	TRBV5-1	.	TRBJ2-1	14	TGCGCCAGCAGCATACCACAGGTCTCGGATGAGCAGTTCTTC	CASSIPQVSDEQFF
TRBD1	TRBV12-3/TRBV12-4	.	TRBJ2-1	15	TGTGCCAGCAGTCCTCCGGGACAGAAACAAGAGACCCAGTTCTTC	CASSPPGQKQETQFF
.	TRBV4-3	.	TRBJ2-1	15	TGCGCCAGCAGCCAAGAATGGCGGGGTCCGTTCTTTCGGTTCTTC	CASSQEWRGPFFRFF
.	TRBV7-7	.	TRBJ2-5	13	TGTGCTAGCAGCGCTTCAGACGTACGGGAGCAGTACTTC	CASSASDVREQYF
TRBD1	TRBV16	.	TRBJ1-4	15	TGTGCCAGCAGCCCCTTCTGGACAGGGCATGAAAAACTGTTTTTT	CASSPFWTGHEKLFF
.	TRBV7-9	.	TRBJ2-1	13	TGTGCCAGCAGCTCTGGGGTGGACGGTGAGCAGTTCTTC	CASSSGVDGEQFF
.	TRBV7-2	.	TRBJ1-6	15	TGTGCCAGCAGCTTAGTGGGGGGCAAGGATTCACCCCTCCACTTT	CASSLVGGKDSPLHF
TRBD1	TRBV24-1	.	TRBJ2-5	16	TGTGCCACCAGTGAGCACCGGGACAGGGCTAGGGAGACCCAGTACTTC	CATSEHRDRARETQYF
.	TRBV4-1	.	TRBJ2-7	13	TGCGCCAGCAGTTCGACAGATTTTTACGAGCAGTACTTC	CASSSTDFYEQYF
TRBD1	TRBV27	.	TRBJ2-1	16	TGTGCCAGCAGGAGAAAGGGGGCTAGCAGCTACAATGAGCAGTTCTTC	CASRRKGASSYNEQFF
TRBD1	TRBV7-2	few	TRBJ1-2	14	TGTGCCAGCAGCCCAGGGACAGGGGGCACCGGCTACACCTTC	CASSPGTGGTGYTF
.	TRBV4-1	many	TRBJ2-1	18	TGCGCCAGCAGCCAAGATCTGGCGCAGATAAGCTCCTACAATGAGCAGTTCTTC	CASSQDLAQISSYNEQFF
.	TRBV7-2	.	TRBJ2-3	17	TGTGCCAGCAGACCCGGGCCCGGGGGCTATACAACAGATACGCAGTATTTT	CASRPGPGGYTTDTQYF
.	TRBV27	.	TRBJ2-7	14	TGTGCCAGCAGTGATCGAGGGCCCTACTACGAGCAGTACTTC	CASSDRGPYYEQYF
TRBD1	TRBV29-1	few	TRBJ2-1	13	TGCAGCACCGGACAGGACCATTACAATGAGCAGTTCTTC	CSTGQDHYNEQFF
.	TRBV20-1	.	TRBJ1-4	14	TGCAGTGCTAGAGACGAGGGAAGATCCGAAAAACTGTTTTTT	CSARDEGRSEKLFF
.	TRBV11-2	few	TRBJ2-7	16	TGTGCCAGCATTCCCACGGCCGGGCCTAATTCCTACGAGCAGTACTTC	CASIPTAGPNSYEQYF
TRBD1	TRBV14	.	TRBJ1-2	14	TGTGCCAGCAGCCAAGAGGTACAGGGGAATGGCTACACCTTC	CASSQEVQGNGYTF
.	TRBV20-1	few	TRBJ1-2	14	TGCAGTGCTATAGAGACTGCAGGGAGGGATGGCTACACCTTC	CSAIETAGRDGYTF
.	TRBV7-6	.	TRBJ1-3	17	TGTGCCAGCAGCCCCAGGCCAAGTTGGGACTCTGGAAACACCATATATTTT	CASSPRPSWDSGNTIYF
.	TRBV6-2/TRBV6-3	few	TRBJ2-3	13	TGTGCCAGCACCTCTAAGGGGGAAGATACGCAGTATTTT	CASTSKGEDTQYF
.	TRBV6-2/TRBV6-3	.	TRBJ1-1	13	TGTGCCGGCAGTTACCCGGGTATCGCTGAAGCTTTCTTT	CAGSYPGIAEAFF
.	TRBV7-2	.	TRBJ2-3	15	TGTGCCAGCAGCGCTTACTACCGAGCCGGGGGTACGCAGTATTTT	CASSAYYRAGGTQYF
.	TRBV2	.	TRBJ2-7	11	TGTGCCAGCAGTGAACTTTTCGAGCAGTACTTC	CASSELFEQYF
.	TRBV29-1	few	TRBJ2-7	15	TGCAGCGTTGGCTCGCCCGGGACCGACTCCTACGAGCAGTACTTC	CSVGSPGTDSYEQYF
TRBD1	TRBV29-1	few	TRBJ1-1	13	TGCAGCTCGTACCGGGACAGCTTTCCTGAAGCTTTCTTT	CSSYRDSFPEAFF
.	TRBV7-3	.	TRBJ2-2	16	TGTGCCAGCACCAAAGACCCGACAGTGAACACCGGGGAGCTGTTTTTT	CASTKDPTVNTGELFF
.	TRBV4-1	few	TRBJ1-2	16	TGCGCCAGCAGCCAAGGGGCAGGGACTGCTAACTATGGCTACACCTTC	CASSQGAGTANYGYTF
TRBD1	TRBV12-3/TRBV12-4	.	TRBJ2-1	16	TGTGCCAGCAGTCCTTACAGGGGGCGCCTGAACAATGAGCAGTTCTTC	CASSPYRGRLNNEQFF
.	TRBV12-5	.	TRBJ1-1	16	TGTGCTAGTGGTTTGACTCGGGGGAATCTGAACACTGAGGCTTTCTTT	CASGLTRGNLNTEAFF
TRBD1	TRBV13	.	TRBJ2-7	15	TGTGCCAGCAGCCCAGGGACAGGGTTCACCTACGAGCAGTACTTC	CASSPGTGFTYEQYF
.	TRBV5-1	few	TRBJ1-1	15	TGCGCCAGCAGCCTGCTGGAGGGCCTTAAACTTGAAGCTTTCTTT	CASSLLEGLKLEAFF
.	TRBV6-2/TRBV6-3	.	TRBJ2-2	15	TGTGCCAGCAGTTACTCCGGGGGCGACACCGGGGAGCTGTTTTTT	CASSYSGGDTGELFF
TRBD1	TRBV5-1	.	TRBJ1-5	14	TGCGCCAGCAGCGAGGGACAGGCGGGGCAGCCCCAGCATTTT	CASSEGQAGQPQHF
.	TRBV12-3/TRBV12-4	.	TRBJ1-1	14	TGTGCCAGCAGAACCCCTGGAAGGGACACTGAAGCTTTCTTT	CASRTPGRDTEAFF
.	TRBV27	few	TRBJ2-1	13	TGTGCCAGCAGTTTCACATGGTTGAATGAGCAGTTCTTC	CASSFTWLNEQFF
TRBD1	TRBV9	.	TRBJ2-7	15	TGTGCCAGCAGCCCGTACGACAGGGAGAGTAGCGAGCAGTACTTC	CASSPYDRESSEQYF
TRBD2	TRBV7-2	.	TRBJ2-5	17	TGTGCCAGCAGCTTAGCAGGCGCGGGAGTATGGCAAGAGACCCAGTACTTC	CASSLAGAGVWQETQYF
.	TRBV18	.	TRBJ1-4	14	TGTGCCAGCTCACCGGGTTTTTCTAATGAAAAACTGTTTTTT	CASSPGFSNEKLFF
.	TRBV12-3/TRBV12-4	few	TRBJ2-5	13	TGTGCCAGCACCATACTAGCTAAAGAGACCCAGTACTTC	CASTILAKETQYF
.	TRBV4-2	.	TRBJ1-2	13	TGTGCCAGCAGCCAAGGGGAATTGCATGGCTACACCTTC	CASSQGELHGYTF
TRBD1	TRBV28	.	TRBJ1-6	16	TGTGCCAGCAGCTTCCCAACAGGGGGAATTAATTCACCCCTCCACTTT	CASSFPTGGINSPLHF
.	TRBV3-1	.	TRBJ2-7	15	TGTGCCAGCAGCCAAGATGGTAGGTGGGACAATGAGCAGTACTTC	CASSQDGRWDNEQYF
.	TRBV4-1	.	TRBJ2-1	16	TGCGCCAGCAGCCAAGATCCTGGAGACTCCTACAATGAGCAGTTCTTC	CASSQDPGDSYNEQFF
.	TRBV9	.	TRBJ2-7	15	TGTGCCAGCAGCGTATCAGGGGATCGGTCCTACGAGCAGTACTTC	CASSVSGDRSYEQYF
.	TRBV4-1	many	TRBJ1-2	14	TGCGCCAGCAGCCAAGTGGTGGGAGGCTATGGCTACACCTTC	CASSQVVGGYGYTF
.	TRBV30	.	TRBJ2-3	14	TGTGCCTGGAGTTCGAGGGGGGCAACAGATACGCAGTATTTT	CAWSSRGATDTQYF
.	TRBV6-6	.	TRBJ1-6	14	TGTGCCAGCAGCAGGGATTCGGATAATTCACCCCTCCACTTT	CASSRDSDNSPLHF
.	TRBV20-1	.	TRBJ2-7	16	TGCAGTGCTAGGGGGGATAGCGGATCTTCCTACAATGAGCAGTACTTC	CSARGDSGSSYNEQYF
.	TRBV7-9	.	TRBJ1-2	13	TGTGCCAGCAGCTCCCCTGGGGCTGATGCCTACACCTTC	CASSSPGADAYTF
.	TRBV29-1	few	TRBJ2-1	14	TGCAGCGGAGACCTGCAAGCCTCCTACAATGAGCAGTTCTTC	CSGDLQASYNEQFF
.	TRBV4-3	few	TRBJ1-1	18	TGCGCCAGCAGCCAAGAAGCCCCTGGTGGGGCTATGAACACTGAAGCTTTCTTT	CASSQEAPGGAMNTEAFF